This T cell receptor beta chain was sequenced in a study of shared clonotypes between healthy human individuals. Sorted subsets were amplified in replicate PCRs using around 220 ng DNA, 25,000 to 30,000 T cell genomes. Produced via immunoSEQ multiplex PCR; TCRdb's table is partial and in-frame only. The sample yields 2 million to 2.5 million clones, about 90% seen once. The CDR3 covers 14 residues. Trimming cost V 7 bases and J 5 bases, with 15 bases left between them. Looked up from germline, CDR1 is SNHLY and CDR2 is FYNNEI. The origin of this receptor is a man younger than 35 in good health. Some clones in this sample may be carry-over from other donors' samples. Sequencing was carried out using naive CD4+ T cells from PBMCs. The subset was: CD45RA+ positively selected. The rearrangement uses TRBV2 and TRBJ2-1, with unresolved D. The CDR3 spells CASIWQSLDNEQFF. CDR3 nucleotide sequence: TGTGCCAGCATTTGGCAGAGCCTCGACAATGAGCAGTTCTTC.